This TCR beta chain was sequenced for a study of blood T cell repertoires in COVID-19. Study context: COVID-19 samples, acute and convalescent, were from the United States, Italy and Spain. PBMCs, B-cell-depleted T cells, or T cells provided the cDNA or gDNA that made up the material.

The germline CDR1 and CDR2 sequences are MRHNA and SNTAGT. V gave up 2 bases and J gave up 10 bases, with 17 bases separating them. The CDR3 covers 14 residues. Libraries were prepared by immunoSEQ multiplex PCR; TCRdb keeps only in-frame clonotypes and omits some of them. The sample consists of about 210,000 clones, approximately 86% of them appearing once. The chain has TRBV6-4 and TRBJ1-2, with D unresolved. This TCR came from a man younger than 35 with active or convalescent COVID-19. The specimen was peripheral blood. CDR3 DNA sequence: TGTGCCAGCAGTGACAAGGGAGGCGAGGATGTCTACACCTTC. It translates to CASSDKGGEDVYTF.